This T cell receptor (beta chain) originates from a study of cytotoxic CD8 clonotypes in ibrutinib-treated CLL. Sequencing was performed with immunoSEQ multiplex PCR; in TCRdb, only in-frame clones are kept and a portion is missing. The table has about 130,000 clones, roughly three quarters seen once. The CDR3 totals 14 residues. Trimming cost V 4 bases and J 6 bases, with 14 bases left between them. Germline CDR1 SGHRS, CDR2 YFSETQ. The sequencing here drew on PBMCs, taken after 24 months of ibrutinib treatment. The chain carries TRBV5-1 and TRBJ2-1; D is possibly TRBD2 (6 bases). This sequence originates from a human donor with chronic lymphocytic leukemia. CDR3: CASSVEGPLNEQFF. The CDR3 DNA is TGCGCCAGCAGCGTGGAGGGCCCCCTCAATGAGCAGTTCTTC.